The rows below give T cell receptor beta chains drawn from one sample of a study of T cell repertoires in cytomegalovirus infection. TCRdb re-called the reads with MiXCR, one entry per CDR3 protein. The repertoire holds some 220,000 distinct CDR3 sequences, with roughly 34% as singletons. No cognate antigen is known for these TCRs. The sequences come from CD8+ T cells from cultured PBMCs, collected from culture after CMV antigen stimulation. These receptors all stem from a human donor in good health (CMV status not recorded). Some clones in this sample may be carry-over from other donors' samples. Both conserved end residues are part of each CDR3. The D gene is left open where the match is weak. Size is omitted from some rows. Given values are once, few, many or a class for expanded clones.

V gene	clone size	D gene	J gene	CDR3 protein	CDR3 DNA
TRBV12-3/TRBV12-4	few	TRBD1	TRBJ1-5	CATTRQGDQPQHF	TGTGCCACGACAAGACAGGGCGATCAGCCCCAGCATTTT
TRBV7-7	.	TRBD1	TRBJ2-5	CASSLGTWDRGLQETQYF	TGTGCTAGCAGCTTAGGAACCTGGGACAGGGGACTCCAAGAGACCCAGTACTTC
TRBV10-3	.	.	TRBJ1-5	CAFSGRATRGQPQHF	TGTGCCTTCAGTGGACGGGCCACCCGGGGTCAGCCCCAGCATTTT
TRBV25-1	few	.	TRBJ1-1	CATFLRNEAFF	TGTGCCACCTTCCTGAGGAATGAAGCTTTCTTT
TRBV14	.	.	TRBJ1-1	CASANTGIEYTEAFF	TGTGCCAGCGCGAACACAGGGATCGAGTACACTGAAGCTTTCTTT
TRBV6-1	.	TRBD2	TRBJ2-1	CASSEGTSGSYEQFF	TGTGCCAGCAGTGAAGGCACTAGCGGGAGTTATGAGCAGTTCTTC
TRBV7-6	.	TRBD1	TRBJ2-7	CASSSRGPGQGNEQYF	TGTGCCAGCAGCTCTCGCGGGCCGGGACAGGGGAACGAGCAGTACTTC
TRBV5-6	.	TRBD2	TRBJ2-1	CASSWTSGGSGSYNEQFF	TGTGCCAGCAGTTGGACTAGCGGGGGCTCGGGCTCCTACAATGAGCAGTTCTTC
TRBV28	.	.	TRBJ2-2	CASSFWGANTGELFF	TGTGCCAGCAGTTTCTGGGGAGCGAACACCGGGGAGCTGTTTTTT
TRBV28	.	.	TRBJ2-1	CASSTRMGEQFF	TGTGCCAGCAGCACTCGAATGGGGGAGCAGTTCTTC
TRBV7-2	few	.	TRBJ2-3	CASSLDTDFTDTQYF	TGTGCCAGCAGCTTAGATACGGACTTCACAGATACGCAGTATTTT
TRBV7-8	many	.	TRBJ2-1	CASSFLSLSDNEQFF	TGTGCCAGCAGCTTCTTATCCCTGAGCGACAATGAGCAGTTCTTC
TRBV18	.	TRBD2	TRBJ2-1	CASSPGLAVINEQFF	TGTGCCAGCTCGCCGGGACTAGCTGTGATAAATGAGCAGTTCTTC
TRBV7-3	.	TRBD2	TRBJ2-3	CANPAGGGTDTQYF	TGTGCCAACCCAGCGGGAGGGGGCACAGATACGCAGTATTTT
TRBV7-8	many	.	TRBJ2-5	CASSLGIPQETQYF	TGTGCCAGCAGCTTGGGAATTCCTCAAGAGACCCAGTACTTC
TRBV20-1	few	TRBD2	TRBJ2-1	CSAERTSGRNNEQFF	TGCAGTGCGGAGCGGACTAGCGGGAGGAACAATGAGCAGTTCTTC
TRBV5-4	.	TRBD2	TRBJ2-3	CASSFKREVGDTQYF	TGTGCCAGCAGCTTCAAGCGGGAGGTGGGAGATACGCAGTATTTT
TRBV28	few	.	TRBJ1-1	CASSLGTREAFF	TGTGCCAGCAGTTTGGGGACGAGAGAAGCTTTCTTT
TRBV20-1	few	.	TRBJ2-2	CSARDPGWVGELFF	TGCAGTGCTAGAGATCCGGGTTGGGTCGGGGAGCTGTTTTTT
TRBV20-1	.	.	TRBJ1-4	CSAVGATNEKLFF	TGCAGTGCTGTAGGGGCAACTAATGAAAAACTGTTTTTT
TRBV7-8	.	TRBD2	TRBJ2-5	CASSARLAGVGETQYF	TGTGCCAGCAGCGCCCGACTAGCGGGAGTTGGAGAGACCCAGTACTTC
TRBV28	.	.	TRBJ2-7	CASSPLDSTFYEQYF	TGTGCCAGCAGTCCATTGGACAGCACTTTCTACGAGCAGTACTTC
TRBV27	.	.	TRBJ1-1	CASSLRGPQNTEAFF	TGTGCCAGCAGTTTAAGGGGCCCCCAGAACACTGAAGCTTTCTTT
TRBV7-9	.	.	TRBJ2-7	CASGARPDEQYF	TGTGCCAGCGGAGCCCGACCTGACGAGCAGTACTTC
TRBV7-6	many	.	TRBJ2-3	CASSLGGGAQGSDTQYF	TGTGCCAGCAGCTTAGGGGGTGGGGCGCAAGGGTCGGATACGCAGTATTTT
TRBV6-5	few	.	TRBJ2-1	CASSYSRGWGNEQFF	TGTGCCAGCAGTTACTCGAGGGGATGGGGCAATGAGCAGTTCTTC
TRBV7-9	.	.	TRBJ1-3	CASSSYSNSGNTMYF	TGTGCCAGCAGTTCCTACAGTAACTCTGGAAACACCATGTATTTT
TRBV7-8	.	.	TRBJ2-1	CASSTRTVFNEQFF	TGTGCCAGCAGCACCAGGACAGTATTCAATGAGCAGTTCTTC
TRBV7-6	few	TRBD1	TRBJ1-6	CASSLGTGGSNSPLHF	TGTGCCAGCAGCTTGGGGACAGGGGGAAGTAATTCACCCCTCCACTTT
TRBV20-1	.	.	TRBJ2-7	CSAIGPHSYEQYF	TGCAGTGCTATCGGACCGCACTCCTACGAGCAGTACTTC
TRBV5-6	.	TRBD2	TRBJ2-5	CASSSSGTPETQYF	TGTGCCAGCAGCTCGAGCGGGACCCCAGAGACCCAGTACTTC
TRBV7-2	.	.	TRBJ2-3	CASSLDLQGYGTDTQYF	TGTGCCAGCAGCTTAGATTTGCAGGGCTATGGCACAGATACGCAGTATTTT
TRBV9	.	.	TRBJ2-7	CASSREKLLDEQYF	TGTGCCAGCAGTCGGGAGAAGCTTCTAGACGAGCAGTACTTC
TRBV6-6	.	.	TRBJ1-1	CASKLSIRGTEAFF	TGTGCCAGCAAGTTGAGCATTAGAGGCACTGAAGCTTTCTTT
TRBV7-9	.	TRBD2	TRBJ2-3	CASSPAGGGTDTQYF	TGTGCCAGCAGCCCGGCGGGCGGGGGGACAGATACGCAGTATTTT